These 11 T cell receptor beta chains originate from one sample sequenced in a study of blood T cells in healthy people across ages. A second PCR, run for roughly 7 to 12 cycles, used a sample-barcoded 5' primer plus a J-beta primer mix. TCRdb redid the calling of the 5' RACE reads with MiXCR, one entry per CDR3 protein. The sample carries some 760,000 distinct CDR3 sequences, roughly 25% recorded once. The same sample was also used in a study of T cells of mothers and their children.

The sequenced sample was blood. The source is a boy between 10 and 17 years old in good health.

This clonotype was seen a handful of times. J is TRBJ2-5 and V is TRBV29-1; D call uncertain. The DNA matches TRBJ2-1 better at its end, which makes the J call doubtful. This CDR3 comprises 11 residues. Looked up from germline, CDR1 is SQVTM and CDR2 is ANQGSEA. The CDR3 DNA follows: TGCAGCGTTGAGGGTGCCCCAAATCAGTTCTTC. Its protein is CSVEGAPNQFF.

The chain links TRBV7-9 to TRBJ1-1, with 8 bases that match TRBD1. Germline CDR1 and CDR2: SEHNR and FQNEAQ (reference sequence). The CDR3 has 15 residues. V gave up 5 bases and J gave up 3 bases; unmatched junction bases: 8. CDR3 sequence (DNA): TGTGCCAGCAGCCCACTTTTACAGGGGGACACTGAAGCTTTCTTT. It yields the protein CASSPLLQGDTEAFF. The full variable domain, in which reference TRBV7-9 and TRBJ1-1 provide the parts outside the CDR3, is DTGVSQNPRHKITKRGQNVTFRCDPISEHNRLYWYRQTLGQGPEFLTYFQNEAQLEKSRLLSDRFSAERPKGSFSTLEIQRTEQGDSAMYLCASSPLLQGDTEAFFGQGTRLTVV.

This clonotype was counted only a few times. This chain links TRBV20-1 with TRBJ1-4; no definite D call. The CDR3 covers 13 residues. V lost 6 bases and J lost 0, with 8 bases in between. Germline loops: CDR1 DFQATT, CDR2 SNEGSKA (reference sequence). CDR3 amino acids: CSARLPTNEKLFF. CDR3 nucleotide sequence: TGCAGTGCCAGACTCCCAACTAATGAAAAACTGTTTTTT.

This chain links TRBV12-3 or TRBV12-4 with TRBJ2-7; tentative D call: TRBD1 (8 bases). V lost 8 bases and J lost 5, with 22 bases in between. CDR3 length: 15 residues. CDR3 sequence reads: CASDGGTGRLDEQYF. The CDR3 bases are TGTGCCAGCGACGGGGGGACAGGACGTCTGGACGAGCAGTACTTC.

This clonotype was recorded a few times. This chain's CDR3 is CASSSPSVTRGSNEQFF. Here the CDR3 DNA reads TGTGCCAGCAGTTCCCCCTCCGTGACTAGAGGAAGCAATGAGCAGTTCTTC. The V gene is TRBV28, the J gene TRBJ2-5; a weak D match, TRBD2 (6 bases). The better agreement between TRBJ2-1 and the DNA end casts doubt on the J call. CDR3 length: 17 amino acids. Germline V lookup: CDR1 MDHEN, CDR2 SYDVKM.

The rearrangement uses TRBV7-2 and TRBJ2-5; perhaps TRBD2 as D (6 bases). The DNA matches TRBJ2-1 better at its end, which makes the J call doubtful. Per germline, CDR1 SGHTA and CDR2 FQGNSA. This CDR3 region has 14 residues. This chain's CDR3 is CASSLDAGRYEQFF. The CDR3 DNA reads as TGTGCCAGCAGCTTAGACGCGGGGAGGTATGAGCAGTTCTTC.

This clonotype was counted a few times. The V call is TRBV29-1, the J call TRBJ2-1; TRBD2 agrees at 15 bases. V was pared by 6 bases and J by 1 base, with 4 bases of the junction left unmatched. In germline, CDR1 is SQVTM, CDR2 ANQGSEA. CDR3 size: 16 residues. The CDR3 region is CSVTGLAGGSYNEQFF. The CDR3 DNA reads TGCAGCGTAACCGGACTAGCGGGAGGGTCCTACAATGAGCAGTTCTTC.

This clonotype has just a few counts. The chain is built from TRBV19 and TRBJ1-4; D call uncertain. The ends were cut back, 4 bases at V and 4 bases at J, with 10 bases in the middle. Germline lookup yields CDR1 LNHDA and CDR2 SQIVND (reference sequence). CDR3 size: 14 residues. DNA of the CDR3: TGTGCCAGTAGTAAGCGTCGCCGTAATGAAAAACTGTTTTTT. This codes for CASSKRRRNEKLFF.

This clonotype was picked up a small number of times. The rearrangement links TRBV6-1 to TRBJ2-1; D not certain. The V gene's germline CDR1 is MNHNS and CDR2 SASEGT. V lost 2 bases and J 8 bases, leaving 13 bases between the germline ends. This CDR3 comprises 14 residues. CDR3 in DNA: TGTGCCAGCAGTGAATCGGTAGGTCTCCATGAGCAGTTCTTC. This codes for CASSESVGLHEQFF.

Concerning this clonotype itself: The junction and the germline gene differ at one end; a read error may be behind it. The chain uses TRBV14 and TRBJ2-5; tentatively, D is TRBD1 (6 bases). The CDR3 has 13 residues. CDR1 and CDR2 from the germline V gene are SGHDN and FVKESK. The CDR3 coding sequence is TGTGCCAGCAGACTACAGGGTCTAGAGGCCCAGTACTTC. Its translation is CASRLQGLEAQYF. The full variable domain, rest sourced from reference TRBV14 and TRBJ2-5, is EAGVTQFPSHSVIEKGQTVTLRCDPISGHDNLYWYRRVMGKEIKFLLHFVKESKQDESGMPNNRFLAERTGGTYSTLKVQPAELEDSGVYFCASRLQGLEAQYFGPGTRLLVL.

This clonotype was observed a handful of times. V usage is TRBV5-1 and J usage is TRBJ2-4; TRBD2 matches 8 bases. The V and J ends lost 2 bases and 3 bases, in that order; junction bases with no gene match: 4. Germline lookup yields CDR1 SGHRS and CDR2 YFSETQ. CDR3 length: 15 residues. The CDR3 DNA reads as TGCGCCAGCAGCTTCGGTAGCGGGAACAAAAACATTCAGTACTTC. Protein product: CASSFGSGNKNIQYF. The whole variable domain, remainder taken from reference TRBV5-1 and TRBJ2-4, is KAGVTQTPRYLIKTRGQQVTLSCSPISGHRSVSWYQQTPGQGLQFLFEYFSETQRNKGNFPGRFSGRQFSNSRSEMNVSTLELGDSALYLCASSFGSGNKNIQYFGAGTRLSVL.